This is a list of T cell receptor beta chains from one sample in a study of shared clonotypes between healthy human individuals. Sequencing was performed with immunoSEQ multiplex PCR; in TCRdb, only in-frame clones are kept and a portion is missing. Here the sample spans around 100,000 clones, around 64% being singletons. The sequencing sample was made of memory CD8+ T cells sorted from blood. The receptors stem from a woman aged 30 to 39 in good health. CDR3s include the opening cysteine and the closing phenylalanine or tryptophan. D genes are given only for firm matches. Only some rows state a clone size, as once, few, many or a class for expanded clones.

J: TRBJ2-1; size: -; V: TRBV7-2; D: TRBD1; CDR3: CASRPGQGLEQFF; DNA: TGTGCCAGCAGGCCGGGACAGGGATTGGAGCAGTTCTTC
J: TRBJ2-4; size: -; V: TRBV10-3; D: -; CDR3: CAISESGGFDIQYF; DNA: TGTGCCATCAGTGAGTCAGGGGGGTTCGACATTCAGTACTTC
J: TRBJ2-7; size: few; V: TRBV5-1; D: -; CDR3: CASSFAYEQYF; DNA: TGCGCCAGCAGCTTCGCCTACGAGCAGTACTTC
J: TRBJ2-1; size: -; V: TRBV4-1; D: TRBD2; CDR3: CASSHRLAGHEQFF; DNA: TGCGCCAGCAGCCACCGACTAGCCGGGCATGAGCAGTTCTTC
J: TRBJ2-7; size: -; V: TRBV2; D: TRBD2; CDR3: CASSEGLAGTYEQYF; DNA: TGTGCCAGCAGTGAGGGATTAGCGGGAACCTACGAGCAGTACTTC
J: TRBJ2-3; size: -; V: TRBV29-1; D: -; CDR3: CSVDISGAASTDTQYF; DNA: TGCAGCGTTGATATTAGCGGAGCGGCTAGCACAGATACGCAGTATTTT
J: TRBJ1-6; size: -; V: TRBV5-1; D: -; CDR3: CASSLSTENSPLHF; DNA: TGCGCCAGCAGCTTGAGCACGGAAAATTCACCCCTCCACTTT
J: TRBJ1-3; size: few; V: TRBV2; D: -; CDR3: CASSRDYSGNTIYF; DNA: TGTGCCAGCAGTCGGGACTATAGTGGAAACACCATATATTTT
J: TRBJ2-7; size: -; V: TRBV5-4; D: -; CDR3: CASSITGFHEQYF; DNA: TGTGCCAGCAGCATTACAGGGTTCCACGAGCAGTACTTC
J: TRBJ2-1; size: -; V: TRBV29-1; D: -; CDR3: CSVREGGYNEQFF; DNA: TGCAGCGTGCGTGAGGGGGGATACAATGAGCAGTTCTTC
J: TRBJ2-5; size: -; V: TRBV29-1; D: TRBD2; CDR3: CSVGTTTLAEYQETQYF; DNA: TGCAGCGTTGGAACGACTACCCTAGCGGAGTACCAAGAGACCCAGTACTTC
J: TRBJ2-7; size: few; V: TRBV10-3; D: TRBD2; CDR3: CASSEEAGGSYEQYF; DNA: TGTGCCAGCAGTGAAGAAGCGGGAGGGTCCTACGAGCAGTACTTC
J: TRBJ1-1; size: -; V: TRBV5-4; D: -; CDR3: CASSLSARDTEAFF; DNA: TGTGCCAGCAGCTTGAGTGCGAGGGACACTGAAGCTTTCTTT
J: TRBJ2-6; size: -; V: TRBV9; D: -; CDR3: CASSVGEWANVLTF; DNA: TGTGCCAGCAGCGTAGGGGAGTGGGCCAACGTCCTGACTTTC
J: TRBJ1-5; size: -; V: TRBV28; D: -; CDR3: CASEIGSRNQPQHF; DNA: TGTGCCAGCGAAATTGGGTCGCGCAATCAGCCCCAGCATTTT
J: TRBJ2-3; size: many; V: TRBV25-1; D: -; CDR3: CASSEETDTQYF; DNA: TGTGCCAGCAGTGAAGAAACAGATACGCAGTATTTT
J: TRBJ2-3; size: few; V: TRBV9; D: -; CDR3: CASSPIAVTSTDTQYF; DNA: TGTGCCAGCAGCCCCATAGCGGTAACTAGCACAGATACGCAGTATTTT
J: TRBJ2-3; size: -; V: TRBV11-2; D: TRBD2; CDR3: CASSFSGRAYTDTQYF; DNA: TGTGCCAGCAGCTTTAGCGGGAGGGCTTACACAGATACGCAGTATTTT
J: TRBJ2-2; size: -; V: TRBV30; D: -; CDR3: CAWNPPVNTGELFF; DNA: TGTGCCTGGAATCCCCCGGTAAACACCGGGGAGCTGTTTTTT
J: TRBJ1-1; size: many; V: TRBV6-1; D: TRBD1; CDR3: CASSATGVTEAFF; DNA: TGTGCCAGCAGTGCGACAGGGGTCACTGAAGCTTTCTTT
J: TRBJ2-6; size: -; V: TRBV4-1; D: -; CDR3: CASSQDRDFSGANVLTF; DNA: TGCGCCAGCAGCCAAGACAGAGATTTCTCTGGGGCCAACGTCCTGACTTTC
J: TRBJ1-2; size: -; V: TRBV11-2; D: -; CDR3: CASSWAGGAHGYTF; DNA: TGTGCCAGCAGCTGGGCCGGAGGGGCGCATGGCTACACCTTC
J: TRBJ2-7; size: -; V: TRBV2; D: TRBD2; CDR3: CASKGTASGRGGYEQYF; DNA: TGTGCCAGCAAGGGGACCGCGAGCGGGAGGGGTGGTTACGAGCAGTACTTC
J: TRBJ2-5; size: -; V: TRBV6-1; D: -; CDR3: CASSEEARETQYF; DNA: TGTGCCAGCAGTGAAGAAGCCCGGGAGACCCAGTACTTC
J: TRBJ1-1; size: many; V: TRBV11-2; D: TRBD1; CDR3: CASSFGTGPNTEAFF; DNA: TGTGCCAGCAGCTTTGGGACAGGTCCTAACACTGAAGCTTTCTTT
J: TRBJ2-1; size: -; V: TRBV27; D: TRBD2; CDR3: CASGGDGTYNEQFF; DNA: TGTGCCAGCGGGGGGGACGGTACCTACAATGAGCAGTTCTTC
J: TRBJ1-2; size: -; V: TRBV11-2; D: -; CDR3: CASSLKSQRANYGYTF; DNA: TGTGCCAGCAGCTTAAAGTCGCAGAGAGCTAACTATGGCTACACCTTC
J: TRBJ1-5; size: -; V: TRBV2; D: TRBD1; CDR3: CASSPTFYRGDNQPQHF; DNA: TGTGCCAGCAGCCCGACCTTTTACAGGGGGGACAATCAGCCCCAGCATTTT
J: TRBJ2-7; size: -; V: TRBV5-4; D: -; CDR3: CASSLGGSLSEQYF; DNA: TGTGCCAGCAGCTTGGGAGGGAGCTTGAGCGAGCAGTACTTC
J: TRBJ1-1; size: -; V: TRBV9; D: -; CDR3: CASKKWDTEAFF; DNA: TGTGCCAGCAAAAAGTGGGACACTGAAGCTTTCTTT
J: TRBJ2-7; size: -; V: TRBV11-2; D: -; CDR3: CASSIRYNRSSSYEQYF; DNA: TGTGCCAGCAGCATACGCTATAACAGGTCAAGCTCCTACGAGCAGTACTTC
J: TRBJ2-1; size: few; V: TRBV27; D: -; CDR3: CASTLGNEQFF; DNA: TGTGCCAGCACCCTTGGGAATGAGCAGTTCTTC
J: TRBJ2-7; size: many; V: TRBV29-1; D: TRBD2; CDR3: CSVEDLGRAGSNEQYF; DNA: TGCAGCGTTGAAGATCTCGGGAGGGCCGGGTCTAACGAGCAGTACTTC
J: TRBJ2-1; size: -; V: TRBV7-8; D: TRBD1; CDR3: CASTHRGKDEQFF; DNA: TGTGCCAGCACCCACAGGGGGAAAGATGAGCAGTTCTTC
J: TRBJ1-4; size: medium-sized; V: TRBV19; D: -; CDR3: CASSIAGYATNEKLFF; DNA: TGTGCCAGTAGTATAGCAGGGTATGCAACTAATGAAAAACTGTTTTTT
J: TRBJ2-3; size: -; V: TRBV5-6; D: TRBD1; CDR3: CASSLQGARGYTDTQYF; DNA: TGTGCCAGCAGCCTACAGGGGGCGCGGGGATACACAGATACGCAGTATTTT
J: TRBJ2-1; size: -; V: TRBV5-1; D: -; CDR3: CASSVHASVSPYNEQFF; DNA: TGCGCCAGCAGCGTCCATGCTAGCGTATCACCCTACAATGAGCAGTTCTTC
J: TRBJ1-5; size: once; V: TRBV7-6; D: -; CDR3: CASSWRNQPQHF; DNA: TGTGCCAGCAGCTGGAGAAATCAGCCCCAGCATTTT
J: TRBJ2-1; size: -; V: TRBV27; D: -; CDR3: CASSLEGYNEQFF; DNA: TGTGCCAGCAGTTTAGAGGGGTACAATGAGCAGTTCTTC
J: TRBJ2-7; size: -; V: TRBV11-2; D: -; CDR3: CASSLDLIPGQPYEQYF; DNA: TGTGCCAGCAGCTTAGATCTAATTCCGGGACAACCCTACGAGCAGTACTTC
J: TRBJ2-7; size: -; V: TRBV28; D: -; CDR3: CASSPIISQSYEQYF; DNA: TGTGCCAGCAGTCCCATAATCTCCCAGTCCTACGAGCAGTACTTC
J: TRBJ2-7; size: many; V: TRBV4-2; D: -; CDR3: CASSQGETGGLGGPYEQYF; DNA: TGTGCCAGCAGCCAAGGTGAGACAGGGGGACTAGGCGGTCCCTACGAGCAGTACTTC
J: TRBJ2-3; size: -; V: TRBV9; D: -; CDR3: CASSVGGASDTQYF; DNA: TGTGCCAGCAGCGTAGGCGGGGCCTCAGATACGCAGTATTTT
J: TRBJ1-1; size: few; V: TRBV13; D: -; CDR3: CASSLGAATEAFF; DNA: TGTGCCAGCAGCTTAGGGGCGGCCACTGAAGCTTTCTTT
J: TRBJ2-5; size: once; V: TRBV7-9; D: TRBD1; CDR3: CASSLDPGRGFEETQYF; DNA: TGTGCCAGCAGCTTAGATCCAGGCAGGGGGTTTGAAGAGACCCAGTACTTC
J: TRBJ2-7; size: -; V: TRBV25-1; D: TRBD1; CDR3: CASSPGTGVYEQYF; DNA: TGTGCCAGTTCCCCCGGGACAGGAGTTTACGAGCAGTACTTC
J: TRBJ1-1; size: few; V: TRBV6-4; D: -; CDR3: CASSDSENTEAFF; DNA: TGTGCCAGCAGTGACTCGGAGAACACTGAAGCTTTCTTT
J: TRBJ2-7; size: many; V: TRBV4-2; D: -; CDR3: CASSQDSGGGSYEQYF; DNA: TGTGCCAGCAGCCAAGATAGCGGAGGGGGATCCTACGAGCAGTACTTC
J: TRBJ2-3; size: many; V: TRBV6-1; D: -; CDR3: CASSAEAGRGADTQYF; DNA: TGTGCCAGCAGTGCAGAGGCAGGGAGGGGGGCAGATACGCAGTATTTT
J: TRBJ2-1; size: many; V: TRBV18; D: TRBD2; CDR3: CASSQPAGGWDEQFF; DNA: TGTGCCAGCTCACAGCCCGCGGGGGGCTGGGATGAGCAGTTCTTC